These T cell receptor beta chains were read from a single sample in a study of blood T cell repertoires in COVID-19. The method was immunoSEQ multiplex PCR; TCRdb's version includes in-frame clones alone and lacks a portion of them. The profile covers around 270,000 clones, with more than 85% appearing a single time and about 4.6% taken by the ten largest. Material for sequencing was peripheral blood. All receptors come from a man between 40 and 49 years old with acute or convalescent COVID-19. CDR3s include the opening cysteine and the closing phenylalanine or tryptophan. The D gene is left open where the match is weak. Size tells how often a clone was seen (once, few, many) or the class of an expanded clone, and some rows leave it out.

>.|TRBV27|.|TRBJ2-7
TGTGCCAGCAGTCTCTCCTGGGGCCTCGAGCAGTACTTC
CASSLSWGLEQYF
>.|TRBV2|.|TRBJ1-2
.
CASSLYFGDGYTF
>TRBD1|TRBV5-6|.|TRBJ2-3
TGTGCCAGCAGCTTTTTCCAAGCGACAGGGCGAAATACGCAGTATTTT
CASSFFQATGRNTQYF
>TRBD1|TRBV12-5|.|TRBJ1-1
TGTGCTAGTGGCCCAGGGACAGGGGTGAACACTGAAGCTTTCTTT
CASGPGTGVNTEAFF
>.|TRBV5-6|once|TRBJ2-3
TGTGCCAGCAGCCCCCCAGTTAGCACAGATACGCAGTATTTT
CASSPPVSTDTQYF
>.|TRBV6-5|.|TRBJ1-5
TGTGCCAGCAGCAGGACTCTTAATCAGCCCCAGCATTTT
CASSRTLNQPQHF
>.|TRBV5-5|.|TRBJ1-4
TGTGCCAGCAGCCAGGGAGGTGCAGGAGGTGAAAAACTGTTTTTT
CASSQGGAGGEKLFF
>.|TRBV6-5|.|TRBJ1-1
TGTGCCAGCAGTTCCCTACAGCCAAGGGGTGAAGCTTTCTTT
CASSSLQPRGEAFF
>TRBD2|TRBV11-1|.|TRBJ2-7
TGTGCCAGCGGTGGGAGGGGAGGTGAGCAGTACTTC
CASGGRGGEQYF
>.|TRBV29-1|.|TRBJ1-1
TGCAGCGTTGAGACCAGCGGGTACACTGAAGCTTTCTTT
CSVETSGYTEAFF
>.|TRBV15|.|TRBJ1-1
TGTGCCACCAGCAGAGGCACAGGGGAAGCTTTCTTT
CATSRGTGEAFF
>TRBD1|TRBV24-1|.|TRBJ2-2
TGTGCCACCAGTGACCACAGGGGGCGCCGAACCGGGGAGCTGTTTTTT
CATSDHRGRRTGELFF
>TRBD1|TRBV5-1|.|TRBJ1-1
TGCGCCAGCAGCTTAGGACAGGGTTACACTGAAGCTTTCTTT
CASSLGQGYTEAFF
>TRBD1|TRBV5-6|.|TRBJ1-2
TGTGCCAGCAGCTGGCAGGGGACAGGGTTGTGGAACTATGGCTACACCTTC
CASSWQGTGLWNYGYTF
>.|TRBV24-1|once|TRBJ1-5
TGTGCCACCAGTGATTCTGCGACAGCTGGGAGCAATCAGCCCCAGCATTTT
CATSDSATAGSNQPQHF
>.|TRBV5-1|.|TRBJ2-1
TGCGCCAGCGGGTCGGGGGACAGTCTCTACAATGAGCAGTTCTTC
CASGSGDSLYNEQFF
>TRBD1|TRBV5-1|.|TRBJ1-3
TGCGCCAGCAGGCAGGACAGGGGAAACACCATATATTTT
CASRQDRGNTIYF
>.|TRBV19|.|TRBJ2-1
TGTGCCTGTACGAAGGCGGAAGGCTCCTACAATGAGCAGTTCTTC
CACTKAEGSYNEQFF